Included here is one TCR beta chain sequence, with context. Its antigen is currently not known. Base qualities are not at hand, and no much larger clone is one base apart. These data originate in a study of early stage breast cancer tumors (dated by TCRdb to about 2017). Study-wide context: Of the 15 to 20 invasive breast tumors, roughly 13 were found to be estrogen receptor-positive, progesterone receptor-positive and HER2-negative. On average, each sample got around 10-fold read coverage. Of the 12 ER+/PR+/HER2- tumors, eight were classified as invasive ductal carcinomas and four as invasive lobular carcinomas. Across all samples, about 3,000,000 templates representing over a million unique clonotypes were detected. The research as a whole found: Analysis by tumor subtype was prevented by the small cohort size. Repertoires from blood and normal breast were more alike than repertoires from blood and tumor, and in about 90% of the 16 patients, comparing each tissue with blood separated tumor from normal. Enriched TCRB sequences shared across patients were mostly commonly generated sequences, unlikely to play an important role in the tumor microenvironment. About 2.5-fold higher T cell density and higher clonality were observed in tumors than in adjacent normal breast tissue. Chain pairing and functional markers such as CD4, CD8 and FOXP3 were missed by bulk genomic DNA sequencing of unsorted cells.

The germline V gene yields MDHEN for CDR1 and SYDVKM for CDR2. Trimming takes 6 bases from V and 4 bases from J, and the germline ends sit 12 bases apart. Measured from the cysteine to the phenylalanine, the CDR3 is 13 residues long. Of the read, only the CDR3 DNA is kept; its 39 bases are in frame from base 1. Every sample was amplified as two independent genomic DNA replicates, using approximately 550 ng for blood and approximately 1.4 ug for tumor or normal breast. TCRB sequencing of genomic DNA was carried out with the ImmunoSeq Intro kit according to the manufacturer's instructions. Multiplex PCR was run for around 30 cycles using proprietary primers and spike-in control sequences for absolute quantification. Single-end 150-bp reads were used to sequence an 87-bp fragment spanning the CDR3 and the flanking V and J genes. Each lane of an Illumina MiSeq using version 3.0 chemistry carried seven multiplexed samples, with two replicates per sample. The original methods were these. Raw data were processed by the vendor's proprietary pipeline, with both replicates merged into one result per sample. To define clonotypes, the study grouped productive rearrangements that shared the V-gene family, CDR3 amino acid sequence and J-gene segment. Clonality was calculated as 1 minus the normalized Shannon entropy (Pielou evenness) of TCRB abundances. T cell density was estimated as total templates divided by the number of input cells, with the number of input cells inferred from the DNA input amount. Recon, run with its default parameters, was used to estimate overall repertoire diversity and clonality. Tumor-enriched clonotypes were defined as having over 0.1% abundance in tumor and at least 32-fold higher abundance than in normal breast. Here the immuneACCESS table is served through TCRdb, limited to in-frame sequences with V and J called. Missing clones are a known gap in these copies; in checked studies unresolved V genes cover under half, and the rest lacks a known reason. Clone size and V and J calls were adopted from that table, with D and trimming inferred from the DNA. The sample profile shows around 78,000 clones; 65% to 80% of them were found once. The top ten constitute 3.5% of the sample.

The study profiled bulk TCR beta-chain repertoires in matched peripheral blood, tumor and adjacent normal breast tissue taken from over 15 patients with early-stage breast cancer. Before surgery, roughly 4.5-11 mL of whole blood was collected in EDTA tubes and processed within 2 hours. Ficoll-Paque centrifugation in SepMate-50 tubes was used to isolate peripheral blood mononuclear cells. PBMCs were cryopreserved in aliquots of roughly 1.9 to 4 million cells in about 90% FBS with around 10% DMSO and kept in liquid nitrogen. The Qiagen AllPrep DNA/RNA Mini kit was used for genomic DNA extraction. Sequenced: blood. This sequence originates from a person in their sixties with breast cancer. The rearrangement joined TRBV28 to TRBJ1-2; the D gene cannot be named for sure. The CDR3 reads as follows: CASSQTYLYGYTF. The base sequence is TGTGCCAGCAGCCAAACATATCTCTATGGCTACACCTTC.